This TCR beta chain was found in a study of Ad26.COV2.S vaccination and SARS-CoV-2 variants. TCRdb's table, derived via immunoSEQ multiplex PCR, lists solely in-frame clones and lacks some. The sample yields about 470,000 clones, about 90% seen once. Described treatment: roughly 18 received Ad26.COV2.S at low or high dose, single or two shots; roughly five received placebo; per-sample allocation not given. The study sampled participants on day 63 after the first vaccine or placebo injection. This CDR3 has 16 amino acids. CDR1 is SGHNT, CDR2 YYREEE, per germline (reference sequence). Trimming cost V 4 bases and J 0 bases; bases outside gene matches: 7.

The TCR was taken from a person between 18 and 59 years old who received the Ad26.COV2.S COVID-19 vaccine or a placebo. The genes are TRBV5-4 and TRBJ2-1, with TRBD2 matching over 7 bases. The source material was peripheral blood, sampled in a trial of Ad26.COV2.S vaccine versus placebo. The CDR3 loop reads CASSLEAGSSYNEQFF. The CDR3 DNA sequence: TGTGCCAGCAGCCTCGAAGCGGGGAGCTCCTACAATGAGCAGTTCTTC.